One sample yielded the 12 T cell receptor beta chains listed below, sequenced in a study of blood T cell repertoires in COVID-19. Assay used: immunoSEQ multiplex PCR; TCRdb lists only in-frame clones, some missing. This sample carries around 460,000 clones, around 90% of them seen once, and the ten largest clones take 0.65% to 1%. The sample comprised peripheral blood. These receptors came from a man aged 18-30 years with COVID-19, enrolled during active disease.

The rearrangement joins TRBV5-5 to TRBJ1-2; no firm D call. Germline V gene sequence: CDR1 SGHKS, CDR2 YYEKEE (reference sequence). The CDR3 is made up of 12 amino acids. V lost 3 bases and J lost 2, with 5 bases in between. CDR3 region: CASSYSNYGYTF. CDR3 nucleotides: TGTGCCAGCAGCTACAGCAACTATGGCTACACCTTC.

The CDR3 region is CASSLGASGGGYEQYF. The CDR3 nucleotides are TGCGCCAGCAGCTTGGGGGCTAGCGGCGGCGGCTACGAGCAGTACTTC. This chain joins TRBV5-1 and TRBJ2-7, with 7 bases fitting TRBD2. This CDR3 contains 16 residues. J was trimmed by 3 bases and V by 0 bases; bases with no gene match: 9. Germline V CDR1 and CDR2: SGHRS, YFSETQ.

The CDR3 here is CASSHWGQGKPEAFF. For the CDR3, the DNA is TGTGCCAGCAGCCATTGGGGACAGGGTAAGCCTGAAGCTTTCTTT. The chain links TRBV3-1 (or the pseudogene TRBV3-2) to TRBJ1-1, with 9 bases fitting TRBD1. This CDR3 contains 15 residues. Germline-derived CDR1 and CDR2 are LGHDT and YNNKEL (reference sequence). V lost 3 bases, J lost 6 bases, and 8 bases stayed unmatched.

This sequence joins TRBV3-1 (or the pseudogene TRBV3-2) and TRBJ2-3, with 7 bases matching TRBD2. This CDR3 contains 13 residues. CDR1 and CDR2 (germline): LGHDT, YNNKEL (reference sequence). V gave up 5 bases and J gave up 5 bases; unmatched junction bases: 4. For the CDR3, the DNA is TGTGCCAGCAGCTACTCTAGCGGAGATACGCAGTATTTT. Its translation is CASSYSSGDTQYF.

The chain employs TRBV15 and TRBJ2-5; TRBD1 matches at 10 bases. Looked up from germline, CDR1 is LNHNV and CDR2 is YYDKDF (reference sequence). This CDR3 region has 14 residues. Trimming at V came to 3 bases and at J to 4 bases, leaving 2 bases not matched to a gene. Here the CDR3 DNA reads TGTGCCACCAGCAGGCGGACAGGGGGAGAGACCCAGTACTTC. Protein product: CATSRRTGGETQYF.

V is TRBV4-1 and J is TRBJ1-5; D is undetermined. The CDR3 spans 15 residues. In germline, CDR1 is MGHRA, CDR2 YSYEKL. V lost 0 bases to trimming and J lost 0 bases, with 6 bases between them. The CDR3 DNA reads as TGCGCCAGCAGCCAAGAGTCCTATAGCAATCAGCCCCAGCATTTT. Amino acids: CASSQESYSNQPQHF.

The J gene is TRBJ2-3, the V gene TRBV4-2; D unclear. Germline lookup yields CDR1 LGHNA and CDR2 YNFKEQ. The V gene lost 1 base and the J gene lost 0 bases, with 8 bases spanning the gap. The CDR3 contains 15 residues. The DNA of the CDR3 is TGTGCCAGCAGCCAAGTTCATAGCAGCACAGATACGCAGTATTTT. It translates to CASSQVHSSTDTQYF.

The rearrangement joins TRBV29-1 to TRBJ2-7, with TRBD2 identical over 12 bases. This CDR3 spans 15 amino acids. Germline CDR1 and CDR2: SQVTM and ANQGSEA. The V segment lost 4 bases and the J segment 1 base; nucleotides outside the gene matches: 5. The CDR3 sequence is CSVVLAGGPSYEQYF. The CDR3 DNA follows: TGCAGCGTTGTCCTAGCGGGAGGGCCGTCCTACGAGCAGTACTTC.

V usage is TRBV6-1 and J usage is TRBJ2-7; D unresolved. The CDR3 is made up of 11 amino acids. The V gene's germline CDR1 is MNHNS and CDR2 SASEGT. V dropped 3 bases and J dropped 7 bases, with 7 bases sitting between them. CDR3 bases: TGTGCCAGCAGTGATTTTGCGGAGCAGTACTTC. Translating gives CASSDFAEQYF.

The table lists this clone with a few counts. The chain joins TRBV5-1 to TRBJ1-2; the match to TRBD1 covers 9 bases. Germline CDR1 and CDR2: SGHRS and YFSETQ. The CDR3 consists of 15 residues. The ends lost 4 bases at V and 5 bases at J; junction bases unmatched: 9. CDR3 amino acids: CASSAGWTGDYGYTF. CDR3 bases: TGCGCCAGCAGCGCTGGCTGGACAGGGGATTATGGCTACACCTTC.

The V call is TRBV19, the J call TRBJ2-1; no clear D gene. The CDR3 is 17 residues long. V was pared by 0 bases and J by 0 bases, with 12 bases between. Germline V gene sequence: CDR1 LNHDA, CDR2 SQIVND (reference sequence). CDR3 sequence reads: CASSIDHSASSYNEQFF. The CDR3 DNA follows: TGTGCCAGTAGTATAGACCATTCAGCGAGCTCCTACAATGAGCAGTTCTTC.

CDR3: CSSRTSLNTEAFF. DNA of the CDR3: TGCAGCTCGCGGACAAGTCTAAACACTGAAGCTTTCTTT. The rearrangement uses TRBV29-1 and TRBJ1-1; maybe TRBD1 (5 bases). This CDR3 spans 13 amino acids. CDR1 SQVTM and CDR2 ANQGSEA come from the germline V gene. V gave up 8 bases and J gave up 2 bases, with 15 bases separating them.